This entry lists 8 T cell receptor beta chains sequenced from one sample in a study of relationships among human T cell subsets. The T cell receptor alpha and beta CDR3 regions were amplified from mRNA by semiquantitative ARM-PCR. Exponential amplification used communal superprimers after tagged nested gene-specific primers in ARM-PCR. One entry per CDR3 protein, called by TCRdb with MiXCR from the multiplex PCR reads. The table shows about 15,000 distinct CDR3 sequences, with roughly 64% occurring only once. Specimen: total T cells sorted from blood. The origin of the receptors is a man between 35 and 55 years old in good health.

V is TRBV20-1 and J is TRBJ2-7, with TRBD2 identical over 12 bases. Germline V gene sequence: CDR1 DFQATT, CDR2 SNEGSKA (reference sequence). The CDR3 length is 16 residues. Trimming took 3 bases from V and 0 from J; bases not matched to a gene: 6. This CDR3 is CSASVLAGGGSYEQYF. CDR3 nucleotide sequence: TGCAGTGCTAGTGTACTAGCGGGAGGAGGCTCCTACGAGCAGTACTTC.

This clonotype was seen a few times. The gene calls are TRBV11-2 and TRBJ2-7; D is perhaps TRBD1 or TRBD2 (7 bases each). This CDR3 has 16 residues. Trimming removed 2 bases from V and 2 bases from J, with 16 bases in between. CDR1 is SGHAT, CDR2 FQNNGV, per germline. The chain's CDR3 is CASSLTLTGRAYEQYF. The CDR3 region has the DNA TGTGCCAGCAGCTTAACCCTGACAGGGAGGGCCTACGAGCAGTACTTC.

V is TRBV4-1 and J is TRBJ2-6; D gene uncertain. Looked up from germline, CDR1 is MGHRA and CDR2 is YSYEKL. Trimming cost V 0 bases and J 0 bases, with 9 bases left between them. The CDR3 is 17 amino acids. Written as DNA, the CDR3 is TGCGCCAGCAGCCAAGAAATTGTTCGCTCTGGGGCCAACGTCCTGACTTTC. Translated, it gives CASSQEIVRSGANVLTF.

This clonotype was counted between two and nine times. The chain joins TRBV20-1 to TRBJ1-1; D remains unclear. Trimming removed 4 bases from V and 1 base from J, with 7 bases in between. The CDR3 is 12 residues long. CDR1 is DFQATT and CDR2 is SNEGSKA in the germline V gene (reference sequence). As DNA, the CDR3 is TGCAGTGCTATAGTAGGGAACACTGAAGCTTTCTTT. It specifies CSAIVGNTEAFF.

This clonotype was detected only a few times. V is TRBV11-2 and J is TRBJ2-7; D gene uncertain. Germline V gene data show CDR1 as SGHAT and CDR2 as FQNNGV. V was cut by 3 bases and J by 2 bases, with 5 bases left in between. The CDR3 is 12 residues long. Here the CDR3 reads CASSFGTYEQYF. CDR3 nucleotides: TGTGCCAGCAGCTTTGGTACCTACGAGCAGTACTTC.

V gene TRBV30 combines with J gene TRBJ2-5, with TRBD2 as a possible D gene (6 bases). Germline CDR1 GTSNPN, CDR2 SVGIG (reference sequence). The V end was cut by 3 bases, the J end by 9 bases, with 17 bases between. This CDR3 is built from 13 residues. CDR3 sequence (DNA): TGTGCCTGGAGAGCCCAGCTTGCGGGGCCCCAGTACTTC. It specifies CAWRAQLAGPQYF.

The CDR3 sequence: CASRRNRNRAFF. The CDR3 region has the DNA TGTGCCAGCAGGCGAAACAGGAACAGAGCTTTCTTT. This chain connects TRBV7-4 to TRBJ1-1; tentatively, D is TRBD1 (5 bases). Trimming pared 6 bases from V and 10 bases from J, leaving 15 bases between. CDR1 SGHVT and CDR2 SQSDAQ come from the germline V gene. There are 12 residues in the CDR3.

This clonotype showed up just a few times. The DNA for the CDR3 is TGTGCCAGCAGTGGACAGGGAGGCACTGAAGCTTTCTTT. This gives the protein CASSGQGGTEAFF. This chain links TRBV2 with TRBJ1-1; 7 bases are shared with TRBD1. This CDR3 comprises 13 residues. CDR1 and CDR2 from the germline V gene are SNHLY and FYNNEI. V was pared by 4 bases and J by 4 bases, with 3 bases of the junction left unmatched.